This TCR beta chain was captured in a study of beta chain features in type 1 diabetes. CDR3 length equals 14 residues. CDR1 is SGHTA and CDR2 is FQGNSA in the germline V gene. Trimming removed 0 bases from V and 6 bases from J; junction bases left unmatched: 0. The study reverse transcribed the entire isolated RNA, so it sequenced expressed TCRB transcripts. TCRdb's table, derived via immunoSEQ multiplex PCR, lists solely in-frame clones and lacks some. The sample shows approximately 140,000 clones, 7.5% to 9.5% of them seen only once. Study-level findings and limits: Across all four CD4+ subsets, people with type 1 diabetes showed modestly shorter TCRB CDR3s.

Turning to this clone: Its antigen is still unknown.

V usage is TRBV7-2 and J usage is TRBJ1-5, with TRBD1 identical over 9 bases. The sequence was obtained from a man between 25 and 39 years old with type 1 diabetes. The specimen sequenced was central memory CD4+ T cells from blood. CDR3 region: CASSLATGGQPQHF. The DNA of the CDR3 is TGTGCCAGCAGCTTAGCGACAGGGGGTCAGCCCCAGCATTTT.